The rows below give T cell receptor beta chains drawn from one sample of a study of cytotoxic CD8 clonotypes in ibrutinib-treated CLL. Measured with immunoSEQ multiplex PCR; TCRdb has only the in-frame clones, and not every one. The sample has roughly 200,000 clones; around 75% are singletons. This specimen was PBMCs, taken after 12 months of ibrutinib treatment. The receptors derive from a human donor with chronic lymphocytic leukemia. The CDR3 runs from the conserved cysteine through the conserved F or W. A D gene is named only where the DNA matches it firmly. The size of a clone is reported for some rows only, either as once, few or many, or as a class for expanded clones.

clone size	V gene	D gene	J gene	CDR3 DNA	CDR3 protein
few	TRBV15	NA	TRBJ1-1	TGTGCCACCAGCAGAGTAGGGGGCACTGAAGCTTTCTTT	CATSRVGGTEAFF
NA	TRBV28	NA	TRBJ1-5	TGTGCCAGCAGTTCCGCCGGAGCTACCAATCAGCCCCAGCATTTT	CASSSAGATNQPQHF
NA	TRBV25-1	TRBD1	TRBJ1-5	TGTGCCAGCAGTGGAACAGGGGAAGGCAATCAGCCCCAGCATTTT	CASSGTGEGNQPQHF
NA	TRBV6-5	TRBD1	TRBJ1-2	TGTGCCAGCAGTTACAATCAGGGGGCAGATGGCTACACCTTC	CASSYNQGADGYTF
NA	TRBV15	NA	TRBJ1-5	TGTGCCACCAGCAGACCCGGGATCGGTAAGCTTTATAGCAATCAGCCCCAGCATTTT	CATSRPGIGKLYSNQPQHF
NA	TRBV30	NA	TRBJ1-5	TGTGCCTGGAGTCCCCCGCAAGGACAGATTAATCAGCCCCAGCATTTT	CAWSPPQGQINQPQHF
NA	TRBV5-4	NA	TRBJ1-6	TGTGCCAGCAGCCCTTCGATCTTTATACCTTCACCCCTCCACTTT	CASSPSIFIPSPLHF
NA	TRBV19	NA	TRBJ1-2	TGTGCCAGTAGTGGCCGGAGAAACTATGGCTACACCTTC	CASSGRRNYGYTF
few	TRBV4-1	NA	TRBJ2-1	TGCGCCAGCAGCCAAGACGTGGCCCGGCGGGGAGATGAGCAGTTCTTC	CASSQDVARRGDEQFF
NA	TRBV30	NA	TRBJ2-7	TGTGCCTGGGGGAGGACAGTAATCGAGCAGTACTTC	CAWGRTVIEQYF
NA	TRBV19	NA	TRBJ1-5	TGTGCCAGTAGTATAAGGGGGGCGTATAATCAGCCCCAGCATTTT	CASSIRGAYNQPQHF
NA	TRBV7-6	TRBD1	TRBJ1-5	TGTGCCAGCAGCTTAGACAGGGGGCATGGTCAGCCCCAGCATTTT	CASSLDRGHGQPQHF
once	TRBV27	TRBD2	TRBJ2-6	TGTGCCAGCAGTTTCGGACTAGCGGCCAGCTCTGGGGCCAACGTCCTGACTTTC	CASSFGLAASSGANVLTF
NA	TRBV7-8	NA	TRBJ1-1	TGTGCCAGCAGCCTAGGGTGGGCGGGTGAAGCTTTCTTT	CASSLGWAGEAFF
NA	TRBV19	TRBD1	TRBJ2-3	TGTGCCAGTAAGGGGACAGGGGGTCCAGATACGCAGTATTTT	CASKGTGGPDTQYF
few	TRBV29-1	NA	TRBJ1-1	TGCAGCGTCGCCTGGGACACTGAAGCTTTCTTT	CSVAWDTEAFF
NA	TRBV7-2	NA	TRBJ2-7	TGTGCCAGCAGCCCCTCAGGCGGGGAGTCCTACGAGCAGTACTTC	CASSPSGGESYEQYF
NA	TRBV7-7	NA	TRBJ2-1	TGTGCTAGCAGCTCTTGGGACAATGAGCAGTTCTTC	CASSSWDNEQFF
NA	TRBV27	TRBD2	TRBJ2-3	TGTGCCAGCAGTCCCCGGACTAGCACGCGCACAGATACGCAGTATTTT	CASSPRTSTRTDTQYF
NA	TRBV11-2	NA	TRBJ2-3	TGTGCCAGCAGCGGCCACACAGATACGCAGTATTTT	CASSGHTDTQYF
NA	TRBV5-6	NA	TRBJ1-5	TGTGCCAGCAACTTGCGGGGCGCGGGCAATCAGCCCCAGCATTTT	CASNLRGAGNQPQHF
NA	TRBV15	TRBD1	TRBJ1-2	TGTGCCACCAGCAGCAAAACGACAGGGAACTATGGCTACACCTTC	CATSSKTTGNYGYTF
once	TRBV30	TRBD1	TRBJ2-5	TGTGCCTTGGGACAGAAAGAGACCCAGTACTTC	CALGQKETQYF
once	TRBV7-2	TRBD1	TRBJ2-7	TGTGCCAGCACGAGGACAGGGCAAGGGTACGAGCAGTACTTC	CASTRTGQGYEQYF
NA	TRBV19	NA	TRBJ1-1	TGTGCCAGTAGTATCGAAGGGGTTCGATTGAACACTGAAGCTTTCTTT	CASSIEGVRLNTEAFF
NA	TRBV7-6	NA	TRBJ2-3	TGTGCCAGCAGCGAACGGCAGGGAAATACGCAGTATTTT	CASSERQGNTQYF
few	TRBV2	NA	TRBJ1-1	TGTGCCAGAAGACACCTTAGGAGGACTGAAGCTTTCTTT	CARRHLRRTEAFF
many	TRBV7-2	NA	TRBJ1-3	TGTGCCAGCAGCCGACAGTTATACTCTGGAAACACCATATATTTT	CASSRQLYSGNTIYF
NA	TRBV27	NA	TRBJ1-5	TGTGCCAGCAGTTTACAGCCGGGGCCGTGGGCCCAGCATTTT	CASSLQPGPWAQHF
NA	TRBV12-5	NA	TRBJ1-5	TGTGCTAGTGGTGCGATGGGGAGGCAGCCCCAGCATTTT	CASGAMGRQPQHF
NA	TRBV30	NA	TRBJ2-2	TGTGCCTTAAGAGGGCGAATCGCCACCGGGGAGCTGTTTTTT	CALRGRIATGELFF
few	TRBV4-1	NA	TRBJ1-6	TGCGCCAGCAGCCAGTATAATTCACCCCTCCACTTT	CASSQYNSPLHF
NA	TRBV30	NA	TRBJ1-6	TGTGCCTGGACTCGAAAGGAGCCCACGAATAATTCACCCCTCCACTTT	CAWTRKEPTNNSPLHF